What follows are 26 T cell receptor beta chains derived from one specimen sequenced in a study of T cell changes during pregnancy in multiple sclerosis. Libraries were prepared by immunoSEQ multiplex PCR; TCRdb keeps only in-frame clonotypes and omits some of them. Among about 80,000 clones, approximately 90% were seen once, and the ten largest hold 2.6%. Sequenced material: peripheral blood, taken before pregnancy. The source of these receptors is a female donor with multiple sclerosis, enrolled in a pregnancy study.

The chain has TRBV28 and TRBJ2-1, with D maybe TRBD1 (5 bases). The ends were cut back, 5 bases at V and 3 bases at J, with 11 bases in the middle. The CDR3 runs 14 residues. CDR1 is MDHEN, CDR2 SYDVKM, per germline. The CDR3 spells CASSPGPSYNEQFF. CDR3 DNA sequence: TGTGCCAGCAGTCCAGGGCCGAGCTACAATGAGCAGTTCTTC.

The chain combines TRBV9 with TRBJ2-2; 8 nucleotides match TRBD1. The germline V gene encodes CDR1 SGDLS and CDR2 YYNGEE. V lost 0 bases to trimming and J lost 7 bases; unmatched junction nucleotides: 2. CDR3 length equals 14 residues. CDR3 DNA sequence: TGTGCCAGCAGCGTAGGGACAGGGAGCGGGGAGCTGTTTTTT. Its protein is CASSVGTGSGELFF.

The chain combines TRBV19 with TRBJ2-1; possibly TRBD2 for D (7 bases). There are 19 residues in the CDR3. The germline gives CDR1 LNHDA, CDR2 SQIVND (reference sequence). V was shortened by 7 bases and J by 4 bases, with 29 bases between the two germline ends. The CDR3 DNA is TGTGCCAGTACCCCGAGGAGGGGGTTGGGCGGGAGTGGATACAATGAGCAGTTCTTC. Encoded protein: CASTPRRGLGGSGYNEQFF.

The chain recombines TRBV2 with TRBJ1-2, with D hard to call. With 8 bases removed from V and 2 bases from J, the gap between germline ends came to 9 bases. CDR1 and CDR2 (germline): SNHLY, FYNNEI. This CDR3 has 12 amino acids. In nucleotides, the CDR3 is TGTGCCAGCTCAAGGGAGAACTATGGCTACACCTTC. Its translation is CASSRENYGYTF.

The chain has TRBV29-1 and TRBJ2-2; perhaps TRBD2 as D (6 bases). Germline loops: CDR1 SQVTM, CDR2 ANQGSEA. Trimming took off 6 bases at V and 5 bases at J, with 13 bases between the two ends. This CDR3 is 13 amino acids long. Here the CDR3 DNA reads TGCAGCGTGGAGGGGCTGGGGACCGGGGAGCTGTTTTTT. Its protein product is CSVEGLGTGELFF.

The chain employs TRBV7-6 and TRBJ2-1, with TRBD2 matching 14 bases. This CDR3 contains 16 residues. V gave up 5 bases and J gave up 10 bases; unmatched junction bases: 10. The germline V gene has CDR1 SGHVS and CDR2 FNYEAQ. CDR3 nucleotides: TGTGCCAGCAGCCCCCCGGGACTAGCGGGAGTGGGGGAGCAGTTCTTC. As protein: CASSPPGLAGVGEQFF.

CDR3 coding DNA: TGCGCCAGCAGCTTGAGGGCGGGACCCCGGGGAACCGGGGAGCTGTTTTTT. As protein: CASSLRAGPRGTGELFF. The rearrangement uses TRBV5-1 and TRBJ2-2; weak D call: TRBD2 (6 bases). This CDR3 is built from 17 residues. The V end was cut by 1 base, the J end by 5 bases, with 18 bases between. Germline loops: CDR1 SGHRS, CDR2 YFSETQ.

This clone occurred a few times. As DNA, the CDR3 is TGTGCCAGCAGCTCCGTACAGGGGGCGATGGACGAGCAGTACTTC. This translates into CASSSVQGAMDEQYF. The chain joins TRBV7-2 to TRBJ2-7, with 9 bases lining up with TRBD1. The CDR3 runs to 15 residues. The junction had 9 bases not matched to a gene; V was cut back by 4 bases and J by 5 bases. Germline loops: CDR1 SGHTA, CDR2 FQGNSA. Full variable domain (remainder filled in from reference TRBV7-2 and TRBJ2-7): GAGVSQSPSNKVTEKGKDVELRCDPISGHTALYWYRQSLGQGLEFLIYFQGNSAPDKSGLPSDRFSAERTGGSVSTLTIQRTQQEDSAVYLCASSSVQGAMDEQYFGPGTRLTVT.

The chain links TRBV7-2 to TRBJ2-1; TRBD2 matches at 7 bases. With 8 bases clipped from V and 10 bases from J, the junction kept 14 bases outside the gene matches. The length of the CDR3 is 14 residues. The germline V gene has CDR1 SGHTA and CDR2 FQGNSA. The CDR3 here is CASRNGVAGSEQFF. The CDR3, as DNA: TGTGCCAGCCGTAACGGGGTAGCGGGTTCGGAGCAGTTCTTC.

This clone was recorded a few times. V gene TRBV19 combines with J gene TRBJ1-1; D gene unclear. The length of the CDR3 is 16 residues. Germline CDR1 is LNHDA and CDR2 is SQIVND (reference sequence). Trimming stripped 4 bases from V and 7 bases from J, with 22 bases between. The CDR3 is CASSTTRHDKSDEAFF. The DNA for the CDR3 is TGTGCCAGTAGTACCACCCGACACGACAAGTCAGATGAAGCTTTCTTT.

The J gene is TRBJ1-3, the V gene TRBV11-1, with D perhaps TRBD1 (5 bases). V lost 5 bases and J lost 2, with 10 bases in between. This CDR3 has 14 residues. Germline V gene sequence: CDR1 SGHAT, CDR2 FQDESV (reference sequence). The CDR3 DNA sequence: TGTGCCAGCAGCCCATGGACACCTGGAAACACCATATATTTT. It specifies CASSPWTPGNTIYF.

The chain combines TRBV6-4 with TRBJ2-3; 9 positions agree with TRBD1. Germline CDR1 and CDR2: MRHNA and SNTAGT. V lost 6 bases, J lost 7 bases, and 11 bases stayed unmatched. The CDR3 runs 15 residues. CDR3 residues: CASSLTGGRPNTQYF. Here the CDR3 DNA reads TGTGCCAGCAGCCTTACAGGGGGCCGTCCTAATACGCAGTATTTT.

This rearrangement joins TRBV19 to TRBJ2-7; TRBD2 matches at 9 bases. The J segment lost 2 bases and the V segment lost 7 bases, leaving 3 bases of the junction unmatched. Germline V lookup: CDR1 LNHDA, CDR2 SQIVND (reference sequence). This CDR3 has 13 residues. The CDR3 sequence is CASTAGGAYEQYF. In nucleotides, the CDR3 is TGTGCCAGTACCGCGGGGGGGGCCTACGAGCAGTACTTC.

This clone was picked up one time. The chain is built from TRBV29-1 and TRBJ2-5, with D perhaps TRBD2 (5 bases). This CDR3 is 16 amino acids long. The germline V gene has CDR1 SQVTM and CDR2 ANQGSEA. Trimming cost V 1 base and J 0 bases, with 15 bases left between them. The CDR3 sequence is CSVEVGLAKHQETQYF. DNA for the CDR3: TGCAGCGTTGAAGTCGGCCTAGCCAAACACCAAGAGACCCAGTACTTC.

This clone turned up a few times. V is TRBV15 and J is TRBJ2-6; the D gene is possibly TRBD2 (5 bases). CDR3 length: 16 residues. Germline V gene sequence: CDR1 LNHNV, CDR2 YYDKDF (reference sequence). V was trimmed by 0 bases and J by 1 base, leaving 7 bases between them. As DNA, the CDR3 is TGTGCCACCAGCAGAGATCGGGAATCTGGGGCCAACGTCCTGACTTTC. Amino acids: CATSRDRESGANVLTF.

This clone was seen just once. The rearrangement joins TRBV5-4 to TRBJ2-5; D is unclear. The germline CDR1 and CDR2 sequences are SGHNT and YYREEE (reference sequence). Deletions cut 0 bases from V and 0 bases from J, with 6 bases between. This CDR3 region has 14 residues. The CDR3 DNA sequence: TGTGCCAGCAGCTTGGGTGGCTACCAAGAGACCCAGTACTTC. Its protein product is CASSLGGYQETQYF.

V and J are TRBV5-6 and TRBJ2-2, with 9 bases fitting TRBD1. J lost 4 bases, V lost 1 base, and 5 bases had no gene match. Germline CDR1 SGHDT, CDR2 YYEEEE. This CDR3 comprises 16 residues. The CDR3 nucleotides read TGTGCCAGCAGCTTGAGGAGGACAGGGGCCACCGGGGAGCTGTTTTTT. Translated, it gives CASSLRRTGATGELFF. The variable domain in full, with the rest retrieved from reference TRBV5-6 and TRBJ2-2, is DAGVTQSPTHLIKTRGQQVTLRCSPKSGHDTVSWYQQALGQGPQFIFQYYEEEERQRGNFPDRFSGHQFPNYSSELNVNALLLGDSALYLCASSLRRTGATGELFFGEGSRLTVL.

V and J are TRBV25-1 and TRBJ2-5; 8 bases are a match to TRBD2. Per germline, CDR1 MGHDK and CDR2 SYGVNS. V shed 2 bases, J shed 5 bases, and the junction held 7 bases outside the gene matches. The CDR3 contains 15 residues. CDR3 loop: CASSEPRGGPETQYF. CDR3 DNA sequence: TGTGCCAGCAGTGAACCCCGGGGGGGCCCGGAGACCCAGTACTTC.

CDR3 bases: TGTGCCAGCAGCTTAGCGCTGGGACAGGGGACCGGGGAGCTGTTTTTT. The encoded protein is CASSLALGQGTGELFF. The chain is built from TRBV7-6 and TRBJ2-2; TRBD1 matches 10 bases. Trimming took 0 bases from V and 5 from J; bases not matched to a gene: 3. Germline-derived CDR1 and CDR2 are SGHVS and FNYEAQ. The CDR3 runs to 16 residues.

The CDR3 here is CASSLSWDSSYEQYF. The CDR3 DNA sequence: TGTGCCAGCAGCTTATCGTGGGACAGTTCTTACGAGCAGTACTTC. The chain employs TRBV7-8 and TRBJ2-7, with 7 bases fitting TRBD1. This CDR3 has 15 amino acids. The germline V gene encodes CDR1 SGHVS and CDR2 FQNEAQ. The junction had 8 bases not matched to a gene; V was cut back by 2 bases and J by 4 bases.

The chain uses TRBV7-9 and TRBJ2-5; a possible D gene is TRBD2 (6 bases). CDR1 SEHNR and CDR2 FQNEAQ come from the germline V gene (reference sequence). The CDR3 spans 14 residues. V gave up 6 bases and J gave up 5 bases, with 16 bases separating them. CDR3 loop: CASRGSRAGETQYF. The CDR3 nucleotides are TGTGCCAGCAGGGGGTCGAGGGCGGGGGAGACCCAGTACTTC.

The rearrangement uses TRBV6-1 and TRBJ1-1; D not certain. With 6 bases removed from V and 5 bases from J, the gap between germline ends came to 13 bases. This CDR3 has 13 residues. Germline CDR1 is MNHNS and CDR2 is SASEGT. CDR3 loop: CASSMSGRTEAFF. The DNA of the CDR3 is TGTGCCAGCAGCATGAGTGGGAGGACTGAAGCTTTCTTT.

The chain uses TRBV7-6 and TRBJ2-3; 9 bases map to TRBD2. J lost 0 bases, V lost 5 bases, and 12 bases had no gene match. The germline V gene has CDR1 SGHVS and CDR2 FNYEAQ. The CDR3 sequence is 18 residues long. CDR3 residues: CASSPLSTSGLSTDTQYF. As DNA, the CDR3 is TGTGCCAGCAGCCCCCTCTCCACTAGCGGGCTAAGCACAGATACGCAGTATTTT.

The chain links TRBV5-1 to TRBJ2-7; D is ambiguous. Trimming shortened V by 3 bases and J by 0 bases, and 7 bases separated the two germline ends. Germline assignment: CDR1 SGHRS and CDR2 YFSETQ. This CDR3 has 13 residues. The CDR3 sequence is CASSSDNSYEQYF. Here the CDR3 DNA reads TGCGCCAGCAGCTCCGACAACTCCTACGAGCAGTACTTC.

This chain joins TRBV5-1 and TRBJ2-3, with TRBD2 matching 12 bases. CDR1 SGHRS and CDR2 YFSETQ come from the germline V gene. V gave up 4 bases and J gave up 3 bases; unmatched junction bases: 3. This CDR3 region has 15 residues. The CDR3 DNA is TGCGCCAGCAGCGACGGACTAGCGGGAACAGATACGCAGTATTTT. Amino acids: CASSDGLAGTDTQYF.

This clone occurred once. V is TRBV19 and J is TRBJ1-5, with D possibly being TRBD1 (6 bases). Between the trimmed V and J ends, which lost 5 bases and 7 bases, there was a span of 15 bases. The CDR3 sequence is 14 residues long. Germline CDR1 LNHDA, CDR2 SQIVND (reference sequence). CDR3 sequence reads: CASSAQGLGQPQHF. Here the CDR3 DNA reads TGTGCCAGTAGTGCACAGGGTTTGGGCCAGCCCCAGCATTTT.